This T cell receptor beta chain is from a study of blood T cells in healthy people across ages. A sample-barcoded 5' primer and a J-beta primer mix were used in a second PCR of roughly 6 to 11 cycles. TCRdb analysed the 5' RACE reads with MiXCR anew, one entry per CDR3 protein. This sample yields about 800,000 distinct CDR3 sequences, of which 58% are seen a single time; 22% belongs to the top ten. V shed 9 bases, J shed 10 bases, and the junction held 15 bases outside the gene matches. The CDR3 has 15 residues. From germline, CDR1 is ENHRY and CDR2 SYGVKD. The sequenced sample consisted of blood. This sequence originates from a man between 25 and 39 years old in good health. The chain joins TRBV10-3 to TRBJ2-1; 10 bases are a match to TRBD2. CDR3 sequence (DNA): TGTGCCATAGGGGTTTGGGCTAGCGGGAGCGCGGAGCAGTTCTTC. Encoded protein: CAIGVWASGSAEQFF.